The T cell receptor (beta chain) under discussion was sequenced for a study of glioma-infiltrating T cells after dendritic cell vaccination. In the case of this clone: Its antigen is still unknown.

Study outcomes and limitations: Higher TCR clonality did not directly relate to longer survival. Patients with more pretreatment TILs had longer time to progression and survival.

The data were produced by immunoSEQ multiplex PCR, yet TCRdb's version contains in-frame clones alone and is incomplete. The data contain about 92,000 clones, approximately 84% of them singletons. Patients had residual fresh-frozen tumor tissue and more than two years of survival data. V dropped 4 bases and J dropped 2; count of bases not matched to a gene: 6. CDR1 and CDR2 (germline): SGHDT, YYEEEE. CDR3 length: 16 residues. V is TRBV5-6 and J is TRBJ2-3; 11 bases agree with TRBD2. The material sequenced was blood, taken before dendritic cell vaccination. The sequence was collected from a human donor with glioblastoma. The CDR3 is CASSRGTSGYTDTQYF. CDR3 DNA sequence: TGTGCCAGCAGCCGCGGGACTAGCGGATACACAGATACGCAGTATTTT.